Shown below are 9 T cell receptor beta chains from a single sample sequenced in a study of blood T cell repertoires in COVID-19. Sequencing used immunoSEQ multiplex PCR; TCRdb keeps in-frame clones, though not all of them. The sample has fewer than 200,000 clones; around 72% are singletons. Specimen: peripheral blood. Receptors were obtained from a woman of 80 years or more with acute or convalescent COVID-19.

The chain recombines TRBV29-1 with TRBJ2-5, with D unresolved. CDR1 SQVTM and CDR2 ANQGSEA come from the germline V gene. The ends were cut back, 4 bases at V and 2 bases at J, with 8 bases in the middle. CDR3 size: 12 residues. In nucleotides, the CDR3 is TGCAGCGTTGGGGCACCACAAGAGACCCAGTACTTC. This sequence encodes CSVGAPQETQYF.

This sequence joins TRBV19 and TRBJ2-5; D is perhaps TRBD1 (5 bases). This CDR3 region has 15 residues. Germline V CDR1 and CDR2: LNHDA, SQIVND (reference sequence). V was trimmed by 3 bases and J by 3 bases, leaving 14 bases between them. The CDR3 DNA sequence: TGTGCCAGTAGTATTACAGGTCTACTCGAAGAGACCCAGTACTTC. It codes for CASSITGLLEETQYF.

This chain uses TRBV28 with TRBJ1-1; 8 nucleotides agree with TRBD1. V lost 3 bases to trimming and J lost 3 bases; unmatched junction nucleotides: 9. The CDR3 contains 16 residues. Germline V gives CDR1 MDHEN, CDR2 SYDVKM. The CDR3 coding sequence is TGTGCCAGCAGTTTGGGGGCAGGGGGCCAGGACACTGAAGCTTTCTTT. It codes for CASSLGAGGQDTEAFF.

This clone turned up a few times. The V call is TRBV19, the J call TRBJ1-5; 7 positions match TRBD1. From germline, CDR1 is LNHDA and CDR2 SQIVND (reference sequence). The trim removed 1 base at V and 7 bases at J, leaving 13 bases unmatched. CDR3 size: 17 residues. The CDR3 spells CASSIVRTGARDQPQHF. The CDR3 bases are TGTGCCAGTAGTATAGTCCGGACAGGTGCAAGGGACCAGCCCCAGCATTTT. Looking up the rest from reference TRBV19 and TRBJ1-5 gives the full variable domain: DGGITQSPKYLFRKEGQNVTLSCEQNLNHDAMYWYRQDPGQGLRLIYYSQIVNDFQKGDIAEGYSVSREKKESFPLTVTSAQKNPTAFYLCASSIVRTGARDQPQHFGDGTRLSIL.

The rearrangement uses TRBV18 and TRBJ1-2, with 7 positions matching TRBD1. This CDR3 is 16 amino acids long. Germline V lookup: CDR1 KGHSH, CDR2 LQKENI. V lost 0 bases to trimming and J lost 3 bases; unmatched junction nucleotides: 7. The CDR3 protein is CASSPPGPRGDYGYTF. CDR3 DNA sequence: TGTGCCAGCTCACCACCAGGCCCCAGGGGGGACTATGGCTACACCTTC.

The CDR3 nucleotides are TGTGCCAGCAGCGTAGAAGAGGCAACCGGAGGAGAAGAGACCCAGTACTTC. Residues: CASSVEEATGGEETQYF. The V and J genes are TRBV9 and TRBJ2-5; D might be TRBD2 (5 bases). The length of the CDR3 is 17 residues. Per the germline V gene, CDR1 is SGDLS and CDR2 is YYNGEE. The V and J ends lost 0 bases and 3 bases respectively, with 18 bases between them.

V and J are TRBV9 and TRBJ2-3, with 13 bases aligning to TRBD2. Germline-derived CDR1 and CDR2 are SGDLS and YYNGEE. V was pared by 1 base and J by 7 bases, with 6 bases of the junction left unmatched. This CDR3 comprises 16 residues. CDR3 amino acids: CASSVTGLAGVNTQYF. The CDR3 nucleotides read TGTGCCAGCAGCGTAACCGGACTAGCGGGAGTGAATACGCAGTATTTT.

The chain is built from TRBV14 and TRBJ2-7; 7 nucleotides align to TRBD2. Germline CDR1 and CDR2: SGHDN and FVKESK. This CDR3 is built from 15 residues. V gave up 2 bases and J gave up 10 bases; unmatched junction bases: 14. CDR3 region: CASSQSSGGYFRQYF. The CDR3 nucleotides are TGTGCCAGCAGCCAATCGTCCGGGGGGTATTTCCGACAGTACTTC.

This CDR3 reads CASSPGDRGSRIQPQHF. CDR3 nucleotide sequence: TGTGCCAGCTCCCCTGGAGACAGGGGTTCGAGGATCCAGCCCCAGCATTTT. This chain uses TRBV18 with TRBJ1-5, with TRBD1 identical over 8 bases. CDR1 is KGHSH and CDR2 is LQKENI in the germline V gene. V lost 6 bases to trimming and J lost 7 bases; unmatched junction nucleotides: 17. The CDR3 is made up of 17 amino acids.